This TCR beta chain was observed in a study of vaccination effects on CD4 cells after COVID-19. Across the whole study: As their vaccination, participants received two doses of either BNT162b2 or mRNA-1273. Study-level findings and limits: Marked clonal contraction was seen late after vaccination (in both infection- and vaccine-induced clones).

Sequencing was performed with immunoSEQ multiplex PCR; in TCRdb, only in-frame clones are kept and a portion is missing. The repertoire holds tens of thousands of clones, with under 75% as singletons. Using viral peptide pools, the ViraFEST assay grew out antigen-specific CD4+ T cells prior to sequencing. Following a 10-day culture, CD4+ T cells were purified. According to the study, vaccine recipients showed no prior SARS-CoV-2 infection and negative nucleocapsid antibodies. A density of around 2 million PBMC per well was used; these cells were cultured with approximately 9.1 IU/ml IL-2 and roughly 10 ug/ml peptides. Both day 3 and day 7 saw half the medium replaced with IL-2 medium. Remarks on this clone: The antigen remains unidentified.

V lost 3 bases, J lost 5 bases, and 4 bases stayed unmatched. CDR1 is SGHRS, CDR2 YFSETQ, per germline. The CDR3 extends over 14 amino acids. Specimen: CD4+ T cells from PBMCs cultured with HCoV-OC43 spike peptides, collected before COVID-19 vaccination. Specified subset: HCoV-OC43 spike overlapping peptide pool stimulation. The gene calls are TRBV5-1 and TRBJ2-2; TRBD1 agrees at 7 bases. This clonotype was obtained from a human donor who received a COVID-19 vaccine. CDR3 protein: CASSSVTGTGELFF. DNA of the CDR3: TGCGCCAGCAGCTCCGTGACAGGGACCGGGGAGCTGTTTTTT. The full variable domain, in which reference TRBV5-1 and TRBJ2-2 provide the parts outside the CDR3, is KAGVTQTPRYLIKTRGQQVTLSCSPISGHRSVSWYQQTPGQGLQFLFEYFSETQRNKGNFPGRFSGRQFSNSRSEMNVSTLELGDSALYLCASSSVTGTGELFFGEGSRLTVL.